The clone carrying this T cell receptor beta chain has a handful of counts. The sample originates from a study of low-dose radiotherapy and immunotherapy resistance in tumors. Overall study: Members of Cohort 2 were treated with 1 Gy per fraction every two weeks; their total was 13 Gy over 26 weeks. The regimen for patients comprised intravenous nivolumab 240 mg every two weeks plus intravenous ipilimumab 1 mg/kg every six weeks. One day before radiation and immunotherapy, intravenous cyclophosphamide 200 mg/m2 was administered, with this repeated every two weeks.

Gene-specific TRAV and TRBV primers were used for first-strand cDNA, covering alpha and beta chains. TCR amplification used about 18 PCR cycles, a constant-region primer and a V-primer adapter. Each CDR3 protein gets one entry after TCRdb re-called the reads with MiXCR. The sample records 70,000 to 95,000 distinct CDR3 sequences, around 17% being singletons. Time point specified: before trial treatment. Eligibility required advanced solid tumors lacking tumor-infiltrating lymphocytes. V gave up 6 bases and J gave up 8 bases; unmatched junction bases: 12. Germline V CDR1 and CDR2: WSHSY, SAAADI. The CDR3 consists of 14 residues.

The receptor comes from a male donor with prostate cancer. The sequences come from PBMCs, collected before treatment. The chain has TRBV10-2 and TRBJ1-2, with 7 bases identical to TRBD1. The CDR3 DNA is TGCGCCAGCAGCCCGGGGCAGGGGGTTGGCGGCTACACCTTC. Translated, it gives CASSPGQGVGGYTF.